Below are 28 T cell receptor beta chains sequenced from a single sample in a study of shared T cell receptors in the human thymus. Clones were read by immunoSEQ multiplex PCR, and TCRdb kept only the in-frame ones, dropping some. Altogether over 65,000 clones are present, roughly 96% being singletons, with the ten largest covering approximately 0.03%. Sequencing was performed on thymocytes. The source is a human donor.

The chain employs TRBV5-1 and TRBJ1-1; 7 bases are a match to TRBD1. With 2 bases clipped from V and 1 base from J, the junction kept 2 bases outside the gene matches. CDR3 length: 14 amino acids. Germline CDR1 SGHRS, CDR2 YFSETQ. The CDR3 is CASSFRTGNTEAFF. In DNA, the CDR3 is TGCGCCAGCAGCTTCCGGACAGGGAACACTGAAGCTTTCTTT. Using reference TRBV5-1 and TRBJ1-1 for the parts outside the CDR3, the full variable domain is KAGVTQTPRYLIKTRGQQVTLSCSPISGHRSVSWYQQTPGQGLQFLFEYFSETQRNKGNFPGRFSGRQFSNSRSEMNVSTLELGDSALYLCASSFRTGNTEAFFGQGTRLTVV.

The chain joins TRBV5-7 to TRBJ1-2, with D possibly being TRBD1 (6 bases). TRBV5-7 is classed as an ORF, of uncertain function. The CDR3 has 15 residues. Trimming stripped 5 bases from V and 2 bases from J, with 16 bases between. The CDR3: CASREGVKRNYGYTF. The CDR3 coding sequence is TGTGCCAGCAGGGAGGGGGTTAAGAGGAACTATGGCTACACCTTC.

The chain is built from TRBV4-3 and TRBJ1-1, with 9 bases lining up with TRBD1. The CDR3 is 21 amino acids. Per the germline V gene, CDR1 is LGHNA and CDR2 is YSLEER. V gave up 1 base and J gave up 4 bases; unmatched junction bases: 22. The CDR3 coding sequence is TGCGCCAGCAGCCAAGTAGGACCCGGGACAGGGCTTGTGATTGGGCTCACTGAAGCTTTCTTT. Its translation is CASSQVGPGTGLVIGLTEAFF.

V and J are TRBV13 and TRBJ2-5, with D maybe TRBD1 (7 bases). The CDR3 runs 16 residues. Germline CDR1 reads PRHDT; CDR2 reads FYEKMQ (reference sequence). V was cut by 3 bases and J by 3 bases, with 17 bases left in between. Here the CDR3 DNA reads TGTGCCAGCAGCTTTCAGGGGGGCAAACTTGAAGAGACCCAGTACTTC. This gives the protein CASSFQGGKLEETQYF.

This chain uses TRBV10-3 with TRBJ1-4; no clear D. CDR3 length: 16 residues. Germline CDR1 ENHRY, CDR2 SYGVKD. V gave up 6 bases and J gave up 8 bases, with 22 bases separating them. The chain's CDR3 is CAIRESPLSLREKLFF. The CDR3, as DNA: TGTGCCATCAGAGAAAGTCCGCTGAGCCTGAGGGAAAAACTGTTTTTT.

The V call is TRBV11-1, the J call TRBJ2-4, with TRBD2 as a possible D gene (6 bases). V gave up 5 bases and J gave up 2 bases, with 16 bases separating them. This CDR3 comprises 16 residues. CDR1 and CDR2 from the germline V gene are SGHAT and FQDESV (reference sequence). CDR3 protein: CASSPRRGSPKNIQYF. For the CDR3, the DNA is TGTGCCAGCAGCCCCAGGAGGGGCTCGCCCAAAAACATTCAGTACTTC.

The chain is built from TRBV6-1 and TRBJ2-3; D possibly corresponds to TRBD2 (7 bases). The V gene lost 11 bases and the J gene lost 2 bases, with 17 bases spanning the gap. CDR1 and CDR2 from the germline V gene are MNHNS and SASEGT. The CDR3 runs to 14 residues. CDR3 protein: CAVWGGPFTDTQYF. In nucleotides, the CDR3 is TGTGCCGTGTGGGGGGGGCCTTTCACAGATACGCAGTATTTT.

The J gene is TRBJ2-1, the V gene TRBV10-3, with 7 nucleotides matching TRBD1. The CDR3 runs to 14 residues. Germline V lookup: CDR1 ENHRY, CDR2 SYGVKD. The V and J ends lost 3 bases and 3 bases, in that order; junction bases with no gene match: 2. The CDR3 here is CAISDRTGYNEQFF. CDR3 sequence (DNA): TGTGCCATCAGTGACAGGACAGGCTACAATGAGCAGTTCTTC.

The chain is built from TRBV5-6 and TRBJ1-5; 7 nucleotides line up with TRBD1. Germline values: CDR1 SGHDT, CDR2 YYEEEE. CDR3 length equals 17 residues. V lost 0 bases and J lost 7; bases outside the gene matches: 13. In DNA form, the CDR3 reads TGTGCCAGCAGCTTGGCTACATCGAAAGACAGGGACCAGCCCCAGCATTTT. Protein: CASSLATSKDRDQPQHF.

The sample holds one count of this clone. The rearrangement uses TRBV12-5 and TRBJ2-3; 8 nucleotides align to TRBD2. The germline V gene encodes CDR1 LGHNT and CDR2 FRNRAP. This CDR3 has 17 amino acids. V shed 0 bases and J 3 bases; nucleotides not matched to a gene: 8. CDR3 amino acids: CASGLVHQAGETDTQYF. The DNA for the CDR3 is TGTGCTAGTGGTTTGGTACATCAAGCGGGGGAAACAGATACGCAGTATTTT.

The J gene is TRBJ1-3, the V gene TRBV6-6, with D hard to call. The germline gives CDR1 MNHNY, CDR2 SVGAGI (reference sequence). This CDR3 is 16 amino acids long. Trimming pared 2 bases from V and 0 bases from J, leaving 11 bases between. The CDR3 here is CASSYSAALSGNTIYF. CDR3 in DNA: TGTGCCAGCAGTTACAGTGCCGCACTCTCTGGAAACACCATATATTTT.

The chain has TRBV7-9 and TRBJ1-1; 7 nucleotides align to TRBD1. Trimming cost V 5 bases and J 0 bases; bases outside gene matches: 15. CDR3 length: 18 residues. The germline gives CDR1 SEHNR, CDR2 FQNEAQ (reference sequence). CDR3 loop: CASSRNFRDSTMNTEAFF. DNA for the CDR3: TGTGCCAGCAGCCGAAACTTCCGGGACAGCACCATGAACACTGAAGCTTTCTTT.

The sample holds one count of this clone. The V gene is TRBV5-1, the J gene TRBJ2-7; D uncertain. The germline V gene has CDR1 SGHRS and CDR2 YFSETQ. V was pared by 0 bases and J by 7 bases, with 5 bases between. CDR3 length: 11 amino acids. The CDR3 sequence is CASSLGDEQYF. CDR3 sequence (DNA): TGCGCCAGCAGCTTGGGGGATGAGCAGTACTTC.

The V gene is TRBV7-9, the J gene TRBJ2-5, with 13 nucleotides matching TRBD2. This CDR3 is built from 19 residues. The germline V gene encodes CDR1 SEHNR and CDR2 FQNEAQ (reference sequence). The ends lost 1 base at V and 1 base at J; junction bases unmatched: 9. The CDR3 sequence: CASSLGRLAGGHLQETQYF. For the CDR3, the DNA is TGTGCCAGCAGCTTAGGACGACTAGCGGGGGGCCATCTCCAAGAGACCCAGTACTTC.

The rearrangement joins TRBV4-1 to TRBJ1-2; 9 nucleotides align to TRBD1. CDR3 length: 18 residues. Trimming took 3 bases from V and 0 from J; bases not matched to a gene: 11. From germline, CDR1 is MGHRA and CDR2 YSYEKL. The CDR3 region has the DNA TGCGCCAGCAGCCAGGAACCGGGACAGGGCCTAGCTAACTATGGCTACACCTTC. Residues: CASSQEPGQGLANYGYTF.

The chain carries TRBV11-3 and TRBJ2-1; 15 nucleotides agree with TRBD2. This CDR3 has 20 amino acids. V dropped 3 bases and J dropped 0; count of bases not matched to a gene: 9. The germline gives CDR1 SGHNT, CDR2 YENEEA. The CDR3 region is CASSFGEGLAGGNSYNEQFF. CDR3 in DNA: TGTGCCAGCAGCTTTGGGGAGGGACTAGCGGGGGGCAACTCCTACAATGAGCAGTTCTTC.

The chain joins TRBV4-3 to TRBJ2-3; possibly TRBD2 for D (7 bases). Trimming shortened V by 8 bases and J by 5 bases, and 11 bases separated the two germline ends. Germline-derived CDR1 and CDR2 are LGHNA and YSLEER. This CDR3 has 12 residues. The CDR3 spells CASQGGGDTQYF. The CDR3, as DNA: TGCGCCAGCCAAGGGGGGGGAGATACGCAGTATTTT.

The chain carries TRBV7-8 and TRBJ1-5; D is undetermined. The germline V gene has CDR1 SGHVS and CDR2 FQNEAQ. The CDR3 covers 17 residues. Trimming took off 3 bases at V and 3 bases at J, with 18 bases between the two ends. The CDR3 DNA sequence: TGTGCCAGCAGCTTCTATCAGCCTAACAGCCCCAATCAGCCCCAGCATTTT. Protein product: CASSFYQPNSPNQPQHF.

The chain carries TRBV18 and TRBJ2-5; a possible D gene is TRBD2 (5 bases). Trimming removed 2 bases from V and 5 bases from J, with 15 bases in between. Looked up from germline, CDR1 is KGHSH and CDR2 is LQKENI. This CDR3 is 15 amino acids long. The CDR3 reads CASSPFPPRGETQYF. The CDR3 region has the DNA TGTGCCAGCTCACCATTCCCTCCACGGGGTGAGACCCAGTACTTC.

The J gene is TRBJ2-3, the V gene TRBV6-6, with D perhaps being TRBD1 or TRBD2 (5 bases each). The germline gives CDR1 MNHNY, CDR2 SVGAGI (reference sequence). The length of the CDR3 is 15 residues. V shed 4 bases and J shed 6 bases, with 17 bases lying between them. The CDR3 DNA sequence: TGTGCCAGCAGTTTCGCCGGGGCGGTTCGGGATACGCAGTATTTT. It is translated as CASSFAGAVRDTQYF.

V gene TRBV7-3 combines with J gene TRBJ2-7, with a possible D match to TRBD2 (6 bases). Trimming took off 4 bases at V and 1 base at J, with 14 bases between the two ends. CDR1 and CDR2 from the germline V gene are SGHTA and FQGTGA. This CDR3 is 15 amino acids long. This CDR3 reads CASSSYGTASYEQYF. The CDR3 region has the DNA TGTGCCAGCAGCTCATACGGGACTGCGTCCTACGAGCAGTACTTC.

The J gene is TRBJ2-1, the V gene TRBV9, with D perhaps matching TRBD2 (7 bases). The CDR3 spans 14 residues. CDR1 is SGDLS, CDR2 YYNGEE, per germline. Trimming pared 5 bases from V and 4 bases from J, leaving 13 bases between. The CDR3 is CASRGGGLYNEQFF. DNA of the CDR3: TGTGCCAGCAGGGGAGGGGGACTTTACAATGAGCAGTTCTTC.

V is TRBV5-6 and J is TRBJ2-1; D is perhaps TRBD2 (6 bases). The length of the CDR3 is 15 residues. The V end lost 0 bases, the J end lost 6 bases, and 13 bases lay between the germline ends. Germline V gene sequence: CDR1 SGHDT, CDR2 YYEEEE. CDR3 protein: CASSLVSVAANEQFF. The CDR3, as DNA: TGTGCCAGCAGCTTGGTCTCTGTAGCGGCCAATGAGCAGTTCTTC.

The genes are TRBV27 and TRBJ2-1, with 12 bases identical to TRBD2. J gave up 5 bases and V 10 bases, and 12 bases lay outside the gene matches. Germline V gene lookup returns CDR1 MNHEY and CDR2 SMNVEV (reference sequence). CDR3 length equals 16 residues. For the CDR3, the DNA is TGTGCCACCAGACTAGCGGGGGACCGACCAAACAATGAGCAGTTCTTC. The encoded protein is CATRLAGDRPNNEQFF.

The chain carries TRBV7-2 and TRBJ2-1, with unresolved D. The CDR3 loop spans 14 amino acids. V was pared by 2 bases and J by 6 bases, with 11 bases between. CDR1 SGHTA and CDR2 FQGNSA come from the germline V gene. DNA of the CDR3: TGTGCCAGCAGCTTAACCCCCCCCGGCAATGAGCAGTTCTTC. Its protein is CASSLTPPGNEQFF. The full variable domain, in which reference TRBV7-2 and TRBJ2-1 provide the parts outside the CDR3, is GAGVSQSPSNKVTEKGKDVELRCDPISGHTALYWYRQSLGQGLEFLIYFQGNSAPDKSGLPSDRFSAERTGGSVSTLTIQRTQQEDSAVYLCASSLTPPGNEQFFGPGTRLTVL.

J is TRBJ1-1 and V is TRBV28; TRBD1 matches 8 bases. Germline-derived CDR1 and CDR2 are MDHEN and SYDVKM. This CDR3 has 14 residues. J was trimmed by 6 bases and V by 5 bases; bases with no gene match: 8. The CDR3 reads CASSTDRVEAEAFF. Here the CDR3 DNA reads TGTGCCAGCAGTACGGACAGGGTGGAGGCTGAAGCTTTCTTT.

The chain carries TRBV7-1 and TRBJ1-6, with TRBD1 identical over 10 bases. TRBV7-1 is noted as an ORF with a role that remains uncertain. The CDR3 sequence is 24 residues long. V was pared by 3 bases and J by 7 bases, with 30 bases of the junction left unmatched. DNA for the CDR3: TGTGCCAGCAGCTCCAGTTCAAGTGTGAAAGACAGGGGGCCTGCTACTGACAAAAATTCACCCCTCCACTTT. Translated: CASSSSSSVKDRGPATDKNSPLHF.

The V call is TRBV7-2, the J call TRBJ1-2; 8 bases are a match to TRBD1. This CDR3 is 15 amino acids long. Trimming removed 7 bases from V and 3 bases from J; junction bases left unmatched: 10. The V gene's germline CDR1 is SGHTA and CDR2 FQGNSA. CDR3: CASTNSRGLDYGYTF. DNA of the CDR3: TGTGCCAGCACCAACTCCAGGGGGCTCGACTATGGCTACACCTTC. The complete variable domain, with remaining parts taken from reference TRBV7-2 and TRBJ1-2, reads GAGVSQSPSNKVTEKGKDVELRCDPISGHTALYWYRQSLGQGLEFLIYFQGNSAPDKSGLPSDRFSAERTGGSVSTLTIQRTQQEDSAVYLCASTNSRGLDYGYTFGSGTRLTVV.